These 20 T cell receptor beta chains share one sample of origin, sequenced in a study of cytomegalovirus exposure and HLA in healthy donors. The PCR was carried out with 60 Vbeta primers and 13 Jbeta primers. Libraries were prepared by immunoSEQ multiplex PCR; TCRdb keeps only in-frame clonotypes and omits some of them. The repertoire holds 70,000 to 90,000 clones, with 65% to 70% as singletons. Sequenced: PBMCs. The receptor source for this set is a man in his forties in good health and CMV-seropositive.

Details on this clone: The sample has other DNA sequences that encode this CDR3 too. V is TRBV9 and J is TRBJ1-6; a possible D gene is TRBD1 (6 bases). Looked up from germline, CDR1 is SGDLS and CDR2 is YYNGEE. With 2 bases removed from V and 0 bases from J, the gap between germline ends came to 15 bases. This CDR3 has 18 residues. CDR3: CASSVGAGFSSYNSPLHF. The CDR3 DNA reads as TGTGCCAGCAGCGTGGGGGCCGGGTTTAGCTCCTATAATTCACCCCTCCACTTT.

J is TRBJ2-5 and V is TRBV9; 10 bases match TRBD2. The germline V gene encodes CDR1 SGDLS and CDR2 YYNGEE. This CDR3 region has 16 residues. Trimming removed 1 base from V and 2 bases from J; junction bases left unmatched: 5. The chain's CDR3 is CASSVRSGGVQETQYF. DNA of the CDR3: TGTGCCAGCAGCGTACGCAGCGGGGGGGTGCAAGAGACCCAGTACTTC.

V is TRBV7-9 and J is TRBJ1-2, with D perhaps TRBD1 (6 bases). Germline CDR1 and CDR2: SEHNR and FQNEAQ (reference sequence). V dropped 1 base and J dropped 2 bases, with 11 bases sitting between them. This CDR3 is built from 15 residues. Here the CDR3 DNA reads TGTGCCAGCAGCTTAGTAGGACAGACAAACTATGGCTACACCTTC. It specifies CASSLVGQTNYGYTF.

The chain recombines TRBV6-5 with TRBJ2-1; 9 bases agree with TRBD2. J gave up 6 bases and V 10 bases, and 7 bases lay outside the gene matches. CDR1 is MNHEY and CDR2 is SVGAGI in the germline V gene. The CDR3 sequence is 13 residues long. CDR3 sequence: CATRTSEPNEQFF. CDR3 sequence (DNA): TGTGCCACTAGGACTAGCGAGCCCAATGAGCAGTTCTTC.

The rearrangement links TRBV19 to TRBJ2-7; 7 bases fit TRBD1. Germline CDR1 reads LNHDA; CDR2 reads SQIVND (reference sequence). The CDR3 has 15 amino acids. V shed 6 bases and J 0 bases; nucleotides not matched to a gene: 8. CDR3 nucleotides: TGTGCCAGTAGGAACAGGGGAGCTAGCTCCTACGAGCAGTACTTC. Its translation: CASRNRGASSYEQYF.

This sequence joins TRBV6-7 and TRBJ2-3; the D gene is possibly TRBD2 (6 bases). TRBV6-7 is an open reading frame whose function is uncertain. V was trimmed by 4 bases and J by 0 bases, leaving 11 bases between them. This CDR3 has 15 residues. CDR3 amino acids: CASSWKGLSTDTQYF. In DNA, the CDR3 is TGTGCCAGCAGTTGGAAGGGACTGAGCACAGATACGCAGTATTTT.

This clone was seen only once. The rearrangement uses TRBV11-3 and TRBJ2-5; 10 nucleotides agree with TRBD2. Germline assignment: CDR1 SGHNT and CDR2 YENEEA. The V and J ends lost 2 bases and 6 bases, in that order; junction bases with no gene match: 9. This CDR3 spans 16 amino acids. CDR3 protein: CASSLSSGGIVQTQYF. As DNA, the CDR3 is TGTGCCAGCAGCTTATCTAGCGGGGGCATTGTTCAGACCCAGTACTTC.

The chain is built from TRBV5-6 and TRBJ1-5, with 7 bases matching TRBD1. V lost 1 base to trimming and J lost 6 bases; unmatched junction nucleotides: 7. The germline gives CDR1 SGHDT, CDR2 YYEEEE. This CDR3 region has 15 residues. DNA for the CDR3: TGTGCCAGCAGCTTGTCCACAGGGGTTGGTCAGCCCCAGCATTTT. Encoded protein: CASSLSTGVGQPQHF.

J is TRBJ1-4 and V is TRBV27; 12 bases map to TRBD1. The CDR3 runs 14 residues. Germline V gives CDR1 MNHEY, CDR2 SMNVEV (reference sequence). Trimming took 6 bases from V and 7 from J; bases not matched to a gene: 3. CDR3: CASSAGQGAEKLFF. In DNA, the CDR3 is TGTGCCAGCAGCGCGGGACAGGGGGCTGAAAAACTGTTTTTT.

The chain employs TRBV29-1 and TRBJ2-7; 11 bases match TRBD1. CDR1 and CDR2 (germline): SQVTM, ANQGSEA. CDR3 length: 12 amino acids. The J segment lost 5 bases and the V segment lost 8 bases, leaving 5 bases of the junction unmatched. The CDR3 DNA reads as TGCAGCTCGAGGACAGGGGGCCACGAGCAGTACTTC. Translation: CSSRTGGHEQYF.

The J gene is TRBJ2-6, the V gene TRBV5-1; D remains unclear. The ends were cut back, 2 bases at V and 1 base at J, with 13 bases in the middle. Germline V lookup: CDR1 SGHRS, CDR2 YFSETQ. This CDR3 is 17 amino acids long. The CDR3 here is CASSLPITKSGANVLTF. The DNA of the CDR3 is TGCGCCAGCAGCTTACCGATAACAAAATCTGGGGCCAACGTCCTGACTTTC.

In its sample, this clone was seen a few times. This chain joins TRBV7-9 and TRBJ2-5, with D uncertain. There are 14 residues in the CDR3. V was cut by 1 base and J by 1 base, with 7 bases left in between. The germline gives CDR1 SEHNR, CDR2 FQNEAQ (reference sequence). This CDR3 reads CASSLETAQETQYF. CDR3 DNA: TGTGCCAGCAGCTTAGAAACAGCCCAAGAGACCCAGTACTTC.

The chain has TRBV5-5 and TRBJ1-6; D perhaps matches TRBD1 (5 bases). Germline V gene sequence: CDR1 SGHKS, CDR2 YYEKEE (reference sequence). The CDR3 loop spans 14 amino acids. Trimming pared 4 bases from V and 10 bases from J, leaving 15 bases between. The CDR3, as DNA: TGTGCCAGCAGCAGGGGTGCTTTGTTCTCACCCCTCCACTTT. Its protein is CASSRGALFSPLHF.

This clone was observed a handful of times. This chain joins TRBV7-6 and TRBJ2-2, with D uncertain. The germline CDR1 and CDR2 sequences are SGHVS and FNYEAQ. The V gene lost 7 bases and the J gene lost 1 base, with 13 bases spanning the gap. CDR3 length equals 15 residues. In DNA form, the CDR3 reads TGTGCCAGCACCCTTTTTTCAGGGAACACCGGGGAGCTGTTTTTT. Protein: CASTLFSGNTGELFF.

The chain is built from TRBV2 and TRBJ1-5, with a tentative D call TRBD1 (5 bases). The CDR3 is made up of 13 amino acids. Germline-derived CDR1 and CDR2 are SNHLY and FYNNEI. Trimming left V 6 bases short and J 5 bases short, with 11 bases between. The CDR3 bases are TGTGCCAGCAGAGTCGGGGGACATCAGCCCCAGCATTTT. Its protein product is CASRVGGHQPQHF.

With respect to this clone: One end of the junction does not line up with germline, which may come from a read error. The chain recombines TRBV4-1 with TRBJ2-7; perhaps TRBD1 as D (6 bases). The CDR3 is made up of 14 amino acids. CDR1 and CDR2 from the germline V gene are MGHRA and YSYEKL. CDR3 sequence reads: CASSQLVGGGGVRF. The DNA for the CDR3 is TGCGCCAGCAGCCAGTTGGTAGGTGGTGGGGGCGTTCGCTTC.

The chain combines TRBV11-3 with TRBJ2-7, with D perhaps TRBD1 (6 bases). This CDR3 is built from 16 residues. Germline loops: CDR1 SGHNT, CDR2 YENEEA. Trimming removed 0 bases from V and 2 bases from J, with 14 bases in between. Here the CDR3 DNA reads TGTGCCAGCAGCTTAGATATGAACAGGGCCCCCTACGAGCAGTACTTC. Translation gives CASSLDMNRAPYEQYF.

This clone was detected only once. The gene calls are TRBV5-1 and TRBJ1-1; TRBD1 matches at 7 bases. Germline V lookup: CDR1 SGHRS, CDR2 YFSETQ. The CDR3 length is 13 residues. With 3 bases clipped from V and 4 bases from J, the junction kept 3 bases outside the gene matches. DNA for the CDR3: TGCGCCAGCAGCTCCAGGGGGAGCACTGAAGCTTTCTTT. Its translation is CASSSRGSTEAFF.

The table lists this clone with a few counts. The rearrangement uses TRBV4-3 and TRBJ2-5, with 10 bases lining up with TRBD2. CDR1 is LGHNA, CDR2 YSLEER, per germline. The CDR3 runs to 19 residues. V was clipped by 0 bases and J by 0 bases; unmatched bases: 10. CDR3 bases: TGCGCCAGCAGCCAAGATCTTATCGGACTAGCGGAAAACCAAGAGACCCAGTACTTC. Translating it yields CASSQDLIGLAENQETQYF.

The rearrangement uses TRBV5-6 and TRBJ2-3; D is perhaps TRBD2 (6 bases). V was trimmed by 0 bases and J by 14 bases, leaving 19 bases between them. Germline CDR1 is SGHDT and CDR2 is YYEEEE. The CDR3 covers 14 residues. The CDR3 DNA reads as TGTGCCAGCAGCTTGGTCCGGGGGTCCCCTGATCGGTATTTT. Its protein product is CASSLVRGSPDRYF. The whole variable domain, remainder taken from reference TRBV5-6 and TRBJ2-3, is DAGVTQSPTHLIKTRGQQVTLRCSPKSGHDTVSWYQQALGQGPQFIFQYYEEEERQRGNFPDRFSGHQFPNYSSELNVNALLLGDSALYLCASSLVRGSPDRYFGPGTRLTVL.